These 19 T cell receptor beta chains were sequenced from one sample in a study of CXCR3-negative and CXCR3-positive naive CD8 T cells (dated by TCRdb to between 2017 and 2020). Paper-wide results and their limitations: TRB CDR3s from CXCR3-positive naive cells showed higher hydrophobicity (lower Kidera factor 4), lower energy, and higher strength and volume indices than CXCR3-negative naive cells.

No cognate antigen is known for these TCRs. The sample was run on a NextSeq 550. The Human TCR Profiling Kit (MiLaboratory) was used to make UMI-labeled 5' RACE TRB cDNA libraries. TCRdb reprocessed the reads and provides one entry for every CDR3 protein sequence; no DNA is given. The sample's own table lists tens of thousands of distinct CDR3 sequences. The top ten hold 0.5% to 0.55% of the sample. The sample comprised naive CXCR3+ CD8+ T cells from blood. The intended sense of this specimen's cell subset or site label: CD45RO-CCR7+CD27+CD95- naive CD8+ T cells expressing CXCR3 (TNR3+). Receptors originate from a human donor in good health. Some clones in this sample may be carry-over from other donors' samples.

Here the CDR3 reads CSAAFLTSAVLEIGDEQFF. The chain has TRBV20-1 and TRBJ2-1; TCRdb gives TRBD1 as the D gene, but with no DNA this cannot be confirmed. Germline CDR1 and CDR2: DFQATT and SNEGSKA (reference sequence). The CDR3 runs 19 residues.

The CDR3 reads CASSNLGQQETQYF. The chain is built from TRBV6-1 and TRBJ2-5; TCRdb selects TRBD1, and the lack of DNA leaves this call unchecked. Germline V gene sequence: CDR1 MNHNS, CDR2 SASEGT. CDR3 size: 14 residues.

This chain joins TRBV5-5 and TRBJ2-5; the TCRdb call, TRBD1, lacks DNA for checking. The germline gives CDR1 SGHKS, CDR2 YYEKEE (reference sequence). The CDR3 sequence is 14 residues long. The CDR3 here is CASSLVRGGETQYF.

This chain connects TRBV10-3 to TRBJ2-3. Germline loops: CDR1 ENHRY, CDR2 SYGVKD. The CDR3 contains 15 residues. CDR3 sequence reads: CAISATETSTDTQYF.

This chain links TRBV12-5 with TRBJ2-4. The CDR3 is 14 residues long. CDR1 and CDR2 from the germline V gene are LGHNT and FRNRAP. The CDR3 here is CASGFPLAKNIQYF.

The rearrangement uses TRBV7-6 and TRBJ1-1. The CDR3 runs to 14 residues. CDR1 and CDR2 from the germline V gene are SGHVS and FNYEAQ. The CDR3 sequence is CASSLAAVNTEAFF.

The V and J genes are TRBV19 and TRBJ2-1; TCRdb proposes TRBD1, but this gene call is untestable without DNA. The CDR3 totals 15 residues. CDR1 is LNHDA, CDR2 SQIVND, per germline (reference sequence). The CDR3 reads CASIGTGKAYNEQFF.

The rearrangement joins TRBV29-1 to TRBJ2-7; there is no DNA to check the TCRdb D call of TRBD1. The CDR3 totals 17 residues. Germline values: CDR1 SQVTM, CDR2 ANQGSEA. CDR3 sequence: CSVGVQGKTYLGYEQYF.

V is TRBV12-3 or TRBV12-4 and J is TRBJ2-7; the TRBD1 assignment by TCRdb is unverifiable without DNA. There are 14 residues in the CDR3. CDR3 protein: CASRGTGGPYEQYF.

The rearrangement uses TRBV6-2 or TRBV6-3 and TRBJ2-1; TCRdb indicates TRBD1, and absent DNA this call remains unverified. The CDR3 consists of 17 residues. Germline-derived CDR1 and CDR2 are MNHEY and SVGEGT. CDR3 sequence reads: CASSYEVGTGLYNEQFF.

V and J are TRBV7-2 and TRBJ2-5; absent DNA, TCRdb's TRBD2 call cannot be checked. Germline CDR1 and CDR2: SGHTA and FQGNSA. The CDR3 loop spans 19 amino acids. The CDR3 loop is CASSLPYVTSSGGQETQYF.

V gene TRBV19 combines with J gene TRBJ2-6; TCRdb indicates TRBD2, and absent DNA this call remains unverified. The CDR3 loop spans 19 amino acids. CDR1 and CDR2 from the germline V gene are LNHDA and SQIVND (reference sequence). The CDR3: CASSPLAGRDYSGANVLTF.

The V gene is TRBV7-3, the J gene TRBJ2-3; checking the TCRdb D call of TRBD1 is not possible without DNA. CDR1 SGHTA and CDR2 FQGTGA come from the germline V gene. The CDR3 has 17 amino acids. This CDR3 reads CASSITAGTGGEDTQYF.

The V call is TRBV4-3, the J call TRBJ2-3; TCRdb's assignment of TRBD1 cannot be checked, as there is no DNA. Per germline, CDR1 LGHNA and CDR2 YSLEER. The CDR3 loop spans 17 amino acids. This CDR3 reads CASSQEFVGSALDTQHF.

The genes are TRBV6-2 or TRBV6-3 and TRBJ2-3; there is no DNA to check the TCRdb D call of TRBD1. The CDR3 runs to 19 residues. Per germline, CDR1 MNHEY and CDR2 SVGEGT. This CDR3 is CASSYPYVSTYRDPDTQYF.

The V call is TRBV15, the J call TRBJ2-5. The CDR3 has 17 amino acids. CDR1 LNHNV and CDR2 YYDKDF come from the germline V gene (reference sequence). The CDR3 is CATSRDLLQGAVETQYF.

The chain uses TRBV12-3 or TRBV12-4 and TRBJ2-1; the D gene TCRdb calls, TRBD1, cannot be checked with no DNA. There are 15 residues in the CDR3. CDR3 amino acids: CASASLGTVDNEQFF.

The V gene is TRBV29-1, the J gene TRBJ1-1; the TCRdb D gene call, TRBD1, has no DNA to confirm it. The length of the CDR3 is 13 residues. Germline V gene data show CDR1 as SQVTM and CDR2 as ANQGSEA. CDR3 loop: CSVDGATNTEAFF.

This sequence joins TRBV5-6 and TRBJ2-1. The CDR3 extends over 15 amino acids. Germline V gene sequence: CDR1 SGHDT, CDR2 YYEEEE. The CDR3 protein is CASSPWFSSYNEQFF. The entire variable domain, with the rest obtained from reference TRBV5-6 and TRBJ2-1, is as follows: DAGVTQSPTHLIKTRGQQVTLRCSPKSGHDTVSWYQQALGQGPQFIFQYYEEEERQRGNFPDRFSGHQFPNYSSELNVNALLLGDSALYLCASSPWFSSYNEQFFGPGTRLTVL.